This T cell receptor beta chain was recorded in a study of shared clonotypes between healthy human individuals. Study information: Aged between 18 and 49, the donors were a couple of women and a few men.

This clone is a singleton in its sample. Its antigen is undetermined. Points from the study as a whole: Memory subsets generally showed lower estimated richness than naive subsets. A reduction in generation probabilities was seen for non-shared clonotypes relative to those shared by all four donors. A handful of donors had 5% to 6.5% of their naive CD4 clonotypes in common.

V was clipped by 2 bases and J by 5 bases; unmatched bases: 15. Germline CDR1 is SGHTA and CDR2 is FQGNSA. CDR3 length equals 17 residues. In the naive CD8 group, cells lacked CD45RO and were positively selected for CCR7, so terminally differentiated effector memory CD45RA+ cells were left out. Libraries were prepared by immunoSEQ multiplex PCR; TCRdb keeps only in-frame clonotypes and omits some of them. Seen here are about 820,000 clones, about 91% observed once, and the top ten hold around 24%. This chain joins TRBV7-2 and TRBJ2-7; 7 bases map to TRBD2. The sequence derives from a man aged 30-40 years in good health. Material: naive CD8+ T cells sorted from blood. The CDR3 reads CASSLWGLGGPSNEQYF. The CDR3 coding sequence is TGTGCCAGCAGCTTATGGGGTTTGGGAGGGCCTAGTAACGAGCAGTACTTC.